The subject of this entry is one T cell receptor (beta chain). Its antigen remains unknown. The sample comes from a study of OX40 agonist ivuxolimab in advanced cancers. Study in general: Melanoma, hepatocellular carcinoma, head and neck or renal cell cancer occurred in dose-escalation patients.

Germline V lookup: CDR1 KGHSH, CDR2 LQKENI. The V end was cut by 5 bases, the J end by 2 bases, with 9 bases between. The CDR3 is made up of 13 amino acids. Whole-study results and caveats: With doses of 0.1-3.0 mg/kg, partial responders showed among the lowest clonal expansion. CD8+ T cells averaged more expanded clones than CD4+.

Using immunoSEQ multiplex PCR, the repertoire was profiled, and TCRdb retains in-frame clones only, with some absent. Here the sample spans around 68,000 clones, roughly 84% being singletons. The sequence was collected from an adult with an advanced solid tumor such as melanoma, head and neck, liver or kidney cancer. V is TRBV18 and J is TRBJ2-5; perhaps TRBD1 as D (6 bases). The starting material was CD4+ or CD8+ T cells sorted from blood, obtained in a trial of the OX40 agonist ivuxolimab. Written as DNA, the CDR3 is TGTGCCAGCTCAATTGGACAGCAAGAGACCCAGTACTTC. It is translated as CASSIGQQETQYF.